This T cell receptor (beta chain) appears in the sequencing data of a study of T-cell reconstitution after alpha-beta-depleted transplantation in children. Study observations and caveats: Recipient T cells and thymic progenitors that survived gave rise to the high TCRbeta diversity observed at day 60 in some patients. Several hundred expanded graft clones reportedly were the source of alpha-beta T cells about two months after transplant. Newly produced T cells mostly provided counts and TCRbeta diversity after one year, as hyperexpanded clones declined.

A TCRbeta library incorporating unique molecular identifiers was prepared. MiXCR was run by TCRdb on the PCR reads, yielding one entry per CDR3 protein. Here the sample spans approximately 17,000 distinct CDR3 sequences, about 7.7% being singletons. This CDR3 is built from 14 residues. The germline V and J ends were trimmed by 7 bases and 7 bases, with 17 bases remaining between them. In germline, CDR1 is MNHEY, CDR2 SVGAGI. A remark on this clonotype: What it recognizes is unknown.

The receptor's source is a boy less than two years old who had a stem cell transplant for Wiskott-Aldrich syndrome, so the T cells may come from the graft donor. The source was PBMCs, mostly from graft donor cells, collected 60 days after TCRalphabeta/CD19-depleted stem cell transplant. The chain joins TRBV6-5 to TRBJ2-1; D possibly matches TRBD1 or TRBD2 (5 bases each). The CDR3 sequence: CASTRDPLFNEQFF. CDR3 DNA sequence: TGTGCCAGCACCCGGGACCCCCTTTTTAATGAGCAGTTCTTC.